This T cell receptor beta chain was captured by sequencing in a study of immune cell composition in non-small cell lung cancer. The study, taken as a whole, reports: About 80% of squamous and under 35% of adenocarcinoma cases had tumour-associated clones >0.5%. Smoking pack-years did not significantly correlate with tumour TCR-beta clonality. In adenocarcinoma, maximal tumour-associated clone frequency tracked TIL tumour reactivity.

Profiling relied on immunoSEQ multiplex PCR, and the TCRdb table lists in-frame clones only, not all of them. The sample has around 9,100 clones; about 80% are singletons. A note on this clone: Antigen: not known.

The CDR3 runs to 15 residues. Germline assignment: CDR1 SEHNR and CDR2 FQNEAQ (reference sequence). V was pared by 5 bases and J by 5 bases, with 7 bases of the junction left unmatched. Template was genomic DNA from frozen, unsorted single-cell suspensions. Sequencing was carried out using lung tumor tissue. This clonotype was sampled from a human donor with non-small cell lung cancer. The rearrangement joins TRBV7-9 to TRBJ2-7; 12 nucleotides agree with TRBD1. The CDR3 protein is CASSEGQGAKDEQYF. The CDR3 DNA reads TGTGCCAGCAGCGAGGGACAGGGGGCGAAGGACGAGCAGTACTTC.